This TCR beta chain originates from a study of early T cells in non-severe SARS-CoV-2 infection. Study context: Sequencing of bulk RNA from unsorted whole blood was done, without chain pairing.

The sample holds many counts of this clonotype. CDR1 and CDR2 (germline): SGHTA, FQGNSA. This CDR3 has 14 residues. The ends lost 4 bases at V and 3 bases at J; junction bases unmatched: 4. Separate cDNA molecules each had unique molecular identifiers attached to them. Each CDR3 protein gets one entry after TCRdb re-called the 5' RACE reads with MiXCR. This sample has fewer than 65,000 distinct CDR3 sequences, with about 7.7% found just once. This sequence was found in an adult who was a healthcare worker with PCR-confirmed SARS-CoV-2 infection or an uninfected control (not recorded which). The sequencing here drew on whole blood, taken at baseline. V is TRBV7-2 and J is TRBJ2-3, with TRBD1 matching over 7 bases. CDR3 sequence: CASSSPRGTDTQYF. The CDR3 nucleotides read TGTGCCAGCAGCTCACCCAGGGGGACAGATACGCAGTATTTT.